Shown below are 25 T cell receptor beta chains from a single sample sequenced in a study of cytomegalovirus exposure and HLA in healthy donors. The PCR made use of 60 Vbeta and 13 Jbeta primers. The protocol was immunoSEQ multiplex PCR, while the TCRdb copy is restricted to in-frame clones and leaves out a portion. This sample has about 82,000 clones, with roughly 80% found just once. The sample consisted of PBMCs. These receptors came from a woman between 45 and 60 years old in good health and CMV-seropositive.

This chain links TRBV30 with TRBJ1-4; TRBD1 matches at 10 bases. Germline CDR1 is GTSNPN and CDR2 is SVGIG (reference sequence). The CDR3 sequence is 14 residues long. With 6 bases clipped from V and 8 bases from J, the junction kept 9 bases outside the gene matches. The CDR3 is CACHQGGQGEKLFF. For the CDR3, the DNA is TGTGCCTGCCACCAGGGGGGACAGGGGGAAAAACTGTTTTTT.

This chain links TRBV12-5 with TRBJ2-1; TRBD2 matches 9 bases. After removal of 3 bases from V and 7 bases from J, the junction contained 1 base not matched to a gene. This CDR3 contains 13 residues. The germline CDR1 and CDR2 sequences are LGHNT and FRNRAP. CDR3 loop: CASGFLAGNEQFF. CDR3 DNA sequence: TGTGCTAGTGGTTTCCTAGCGGGAAATGAGCAGTTCTTC.

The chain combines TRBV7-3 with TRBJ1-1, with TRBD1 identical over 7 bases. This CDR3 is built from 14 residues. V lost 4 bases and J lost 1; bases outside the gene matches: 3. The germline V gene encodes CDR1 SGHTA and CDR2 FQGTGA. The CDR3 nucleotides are TGTGCCAGCAGCTCGACAGGGTGGAACACTGAAGCTTTCTTT. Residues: CASSSTGWNTEAFF.

In DNA form, the CDR3 reads TGTGCCACCCAACAGGCCCAACACTTTCGATCTGAAGCTTTCTTT. Translated, it gives CATQQAQHFRSEAFF. V gene TRBV19 combines with J gene TRBJ1-1; D might be TRBD1 (5 bases). With 10 bases removed from V and 6 bases from J, the gap between germline ends came to 24 bases. In germline, CDR1 is LNHDA, CDR2 SQIVND (reference sequence). This CDR3 spans 15 amino acids.

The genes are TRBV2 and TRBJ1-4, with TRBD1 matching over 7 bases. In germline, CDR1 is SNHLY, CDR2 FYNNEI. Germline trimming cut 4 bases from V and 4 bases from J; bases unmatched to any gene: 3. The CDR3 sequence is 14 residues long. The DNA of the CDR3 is TGTGCCAGCAGTGTCAGGGGGAGTAATGAAAAACTGTTTTTT. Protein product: CASSVRGSNEKLFF.

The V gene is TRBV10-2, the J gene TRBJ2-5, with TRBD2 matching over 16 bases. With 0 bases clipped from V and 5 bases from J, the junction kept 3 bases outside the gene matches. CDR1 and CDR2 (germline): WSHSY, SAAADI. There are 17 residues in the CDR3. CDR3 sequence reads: CASSESGLAGGTETQYF. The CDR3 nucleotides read TGCGCCAGCAGTGAGTCGGGACTAGCGGGAGGGACGGAGACCCAGTACTTC.

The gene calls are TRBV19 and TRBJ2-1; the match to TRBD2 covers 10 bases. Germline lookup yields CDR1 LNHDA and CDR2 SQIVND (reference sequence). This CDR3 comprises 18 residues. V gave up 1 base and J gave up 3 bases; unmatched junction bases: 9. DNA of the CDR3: TGTGCCAGTAGTATAGGTTTCCTAGCGGGAGACATCTACAATGAGCAGTTCTTC. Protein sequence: CASSIGFLAGDIYNEQFF.

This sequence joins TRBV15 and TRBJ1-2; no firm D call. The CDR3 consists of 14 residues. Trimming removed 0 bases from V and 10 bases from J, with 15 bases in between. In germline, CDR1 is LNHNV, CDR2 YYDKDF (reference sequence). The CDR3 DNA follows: TGTGCCACCAGCAGAGATCGTTTGGAACAGCTCTACACCTTC. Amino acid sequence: CATSRDRLEQLYTF. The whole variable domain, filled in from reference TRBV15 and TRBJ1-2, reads DAMVIQNPRYQVTQFGKPVTLSCSQTLNHNVMYWYQQKSSQAPKLLFHYYDKDFNNEADTPDNFQSRRPNTSFCFLDIRSPGLGDTAMYLCATSRDRLEQLYTFGSGTRLTVV.

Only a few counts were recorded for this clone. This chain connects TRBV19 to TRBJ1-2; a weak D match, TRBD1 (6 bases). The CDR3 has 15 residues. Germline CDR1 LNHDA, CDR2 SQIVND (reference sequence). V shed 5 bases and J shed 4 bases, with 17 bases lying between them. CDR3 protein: CASSPREGDLYGYTF. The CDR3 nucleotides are TGTGCCAGTAGTCCCCGAGAGGGGGACCTCTATGGCTACACCTTC.

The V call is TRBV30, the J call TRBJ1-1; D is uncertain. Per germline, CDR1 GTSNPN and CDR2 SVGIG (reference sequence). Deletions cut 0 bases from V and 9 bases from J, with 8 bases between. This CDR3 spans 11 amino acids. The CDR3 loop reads CAWSVAVQAFF. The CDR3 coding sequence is TGTGCCTGGAGTGTTGCGGTCCAAGCTTTCTTT.

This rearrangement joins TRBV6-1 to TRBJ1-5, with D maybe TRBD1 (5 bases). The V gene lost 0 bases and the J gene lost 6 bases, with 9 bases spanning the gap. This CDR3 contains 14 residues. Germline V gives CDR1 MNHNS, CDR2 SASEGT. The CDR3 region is CASSEAQGVQPQHF. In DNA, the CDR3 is TGTGCCAGCAGTGAAGCGCAAGGGGTTCAGCCCCAGCATTTT.

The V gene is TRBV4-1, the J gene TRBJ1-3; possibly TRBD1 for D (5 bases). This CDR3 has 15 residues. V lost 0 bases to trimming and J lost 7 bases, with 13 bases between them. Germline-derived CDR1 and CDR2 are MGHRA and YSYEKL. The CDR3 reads CASSQELGLRNTIYF. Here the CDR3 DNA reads TGCGCCAGCAGCCAAGAACTGGGGCTAAGGAACACCATATATTTT.

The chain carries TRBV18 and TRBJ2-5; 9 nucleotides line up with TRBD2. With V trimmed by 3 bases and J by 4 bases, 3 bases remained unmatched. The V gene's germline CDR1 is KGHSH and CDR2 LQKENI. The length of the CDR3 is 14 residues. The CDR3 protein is CASSPAGGGETQYF. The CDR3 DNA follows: TGTGCCAGCTCACCGGCGGGAGGGGGAGAGACCCAGTACTTC.

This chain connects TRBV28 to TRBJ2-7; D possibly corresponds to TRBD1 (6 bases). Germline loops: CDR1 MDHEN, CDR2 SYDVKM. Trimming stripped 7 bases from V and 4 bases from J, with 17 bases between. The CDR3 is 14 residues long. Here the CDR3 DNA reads TGTGCCAGCAAAACCTCAGGGGTTCCGTACGAGCAGTACTTC. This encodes CASKTSGVPYEQYF. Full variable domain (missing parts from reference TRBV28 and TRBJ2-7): DVKVTQSSRYLVKRTGEKVFLECVQDMDHENMFWYRQDPGLGLRLIYFSYDVKMKEKGDIPEGYSVSREKKERFSLILESASTNQTSMYLCASKTSGVPYEQYFGPGTRLTVT.

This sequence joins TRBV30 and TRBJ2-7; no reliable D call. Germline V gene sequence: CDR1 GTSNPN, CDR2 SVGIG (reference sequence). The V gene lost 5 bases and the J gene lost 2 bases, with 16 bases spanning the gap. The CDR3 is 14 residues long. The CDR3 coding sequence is TGTGCCTGGCCCGTTCGCGCGTACCCCTACGAGCAGTACTTC. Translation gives CAWPVRAYPYEQYF.

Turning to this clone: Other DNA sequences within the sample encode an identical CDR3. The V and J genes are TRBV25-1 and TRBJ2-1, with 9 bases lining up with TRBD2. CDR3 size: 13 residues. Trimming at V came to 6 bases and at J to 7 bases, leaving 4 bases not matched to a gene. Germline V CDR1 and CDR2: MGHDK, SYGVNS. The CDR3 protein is CASRSSGNNEQFF. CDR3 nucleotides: TGTGCCAGCAGATCTAGCGGGAATAATGAGCAGTTCTTC.

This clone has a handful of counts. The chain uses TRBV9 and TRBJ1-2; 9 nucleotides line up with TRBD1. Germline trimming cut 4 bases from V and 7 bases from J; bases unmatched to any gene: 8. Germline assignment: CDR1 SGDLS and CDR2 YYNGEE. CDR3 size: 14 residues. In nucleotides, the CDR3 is TGTGCCAGCAGCTCCCACAGGGGGCAGGGTGGCTACACCTTC. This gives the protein CASSSHRGQGGYTF.

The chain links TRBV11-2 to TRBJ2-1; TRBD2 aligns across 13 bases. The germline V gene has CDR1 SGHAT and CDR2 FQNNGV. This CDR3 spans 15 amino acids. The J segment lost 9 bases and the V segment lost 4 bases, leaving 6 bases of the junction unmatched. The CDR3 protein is CASSSGLAGDGEQFF. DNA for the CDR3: TGTGCCAGCAGCTCCGGACTAGCGGGAGATGGTGAGCAGTTCTTC.

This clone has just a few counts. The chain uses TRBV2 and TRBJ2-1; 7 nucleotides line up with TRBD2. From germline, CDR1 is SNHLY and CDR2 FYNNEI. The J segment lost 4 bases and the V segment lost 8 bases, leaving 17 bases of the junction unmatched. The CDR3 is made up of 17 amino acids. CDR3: CASGRVGVLGSYNEQFF. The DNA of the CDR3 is TGTGCCAGCGGGAGGGTGGGGGTTCTGGGATCATACAATGAGCAGTTCTTC.

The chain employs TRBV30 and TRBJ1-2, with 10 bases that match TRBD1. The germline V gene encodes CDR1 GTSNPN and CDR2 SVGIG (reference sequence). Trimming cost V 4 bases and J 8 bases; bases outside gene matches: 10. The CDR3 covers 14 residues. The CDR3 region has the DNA TGTGCCTGGATTACCGGGACAGGGGCTGGCGGCTACACCTTC. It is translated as CAWITGTGAGGYTF.

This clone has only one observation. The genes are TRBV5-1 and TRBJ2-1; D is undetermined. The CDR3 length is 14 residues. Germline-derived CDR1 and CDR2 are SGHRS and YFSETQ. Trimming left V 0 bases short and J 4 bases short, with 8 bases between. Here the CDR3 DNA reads TGCGCCAGCAGCTTGGGGCAGGCGTACAATGAGCAGTTCTTC. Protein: CASSLGQAYNEQFF.

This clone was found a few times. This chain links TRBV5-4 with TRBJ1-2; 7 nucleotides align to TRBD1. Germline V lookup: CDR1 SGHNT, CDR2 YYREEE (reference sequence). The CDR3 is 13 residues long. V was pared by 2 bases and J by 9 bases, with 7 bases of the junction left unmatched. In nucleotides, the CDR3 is TGTGCCAGCAGCTTAGACACACAGGGGAGCTACACCTTC. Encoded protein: CASSLDTQGSYTF. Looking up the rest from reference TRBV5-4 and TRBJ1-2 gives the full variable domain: ETGVTQSPTHLIKTRGQQVTLRCSSQSGHNTVSWYQQALGQGPQFIFQYYREEENGRGNFPPRFSGLQFPNYSSELNVNALELDDSALYLCASSLDTQGSYTFGSGTRLTVV.

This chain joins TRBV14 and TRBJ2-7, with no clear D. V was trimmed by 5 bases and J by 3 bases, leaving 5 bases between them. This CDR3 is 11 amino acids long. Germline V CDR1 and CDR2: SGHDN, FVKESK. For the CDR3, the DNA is TGTGCCAGCAGCTTCTACTACGAGCAGTACTTC. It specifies CASSFYYEQYF. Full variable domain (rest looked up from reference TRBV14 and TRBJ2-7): EAGVTQFPSHSVIEKGQTVTLRCDPISGHDNLYWYRRVMGKEIKFLLHFVKESKQDESGMPNNRFLAERTGGTYSTLKVQPAELEDSGVYFCASSFYYEQYFGPGTRLTVT.

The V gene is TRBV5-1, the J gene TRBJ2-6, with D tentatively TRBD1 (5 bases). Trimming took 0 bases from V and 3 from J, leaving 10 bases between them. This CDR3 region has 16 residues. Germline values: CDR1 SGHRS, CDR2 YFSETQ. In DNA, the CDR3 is TGCGCCAGCAGCTTGGGTCCCAGGGATGGGGCCAACGTCCTGACTTTC. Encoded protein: CASSLGPRDGANVLTF.

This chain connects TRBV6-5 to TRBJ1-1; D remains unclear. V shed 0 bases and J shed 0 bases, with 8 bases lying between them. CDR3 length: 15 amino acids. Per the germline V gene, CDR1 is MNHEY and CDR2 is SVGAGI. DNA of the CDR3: TGTGCCAGCAGTTACTCTCCCGTTCTGAACACTGAAGCTTTCTTT. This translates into CASSYSPVLNTEAFF.